These 29 T cell receptor beta chains originate from one sample sequenced in a study of cytomegalovirus exposure and HLA in healthy donors. Profiling relied on immunoSEQ multiplex PCR, and the TCRdb table lists in-frame clones only, not all of them. This sample carries roughly 100,000 clones, roughly nine tenths of them seen once, and the ten largest clones take around 4.1%. The sequencing input was PBMCs. The receptors originated from a woman younger than 30 in good health and CMV-seropositive.

The chain recombines TRBV10-1 with TRBJ2-1; 12 bases align to TRBD2. V was clipped by 1 base and J by 15 bases; unmatched bases: 10. The CDR3 has 15 residues. From germline, CDR1 is WNHNN and CDR2 SYGVQD (reference sequence). Here the CDR3 reads CASSEFPLAGGLRFF. Here the CDR3 DNA reads TGCGCCAGCAGTGAGTTCCCCCTAGCGGGGGGGCTAAGGTTCTTC.

The J gene is TRBJ2-2, the V gene TRBV7-8, with 15 bases matching TRBD2. The germline V gene has CDR1 SGHVS and CDR2 FQNEAQ. V was clipped by 1 base and J by 4 bases; unmatched bases: 4. The CDR3 covers 18 residues. In nucleotides, the CDR3 is TGTGCCAGCAGCTTAGGGACTAGCGGGGGGGCAGTCACCGGGGAGCTGTTTTTT. Protein sequence: CASSLGTSGGAVTGELFF.

The chain links TRBV29-1 to TRBJ1-1, with D unresolved. The germline gives CDR1 SQVTM, CDR2 ANQGSEA. The CDR3 totals 13 residues. Between the trimmed V and J ends, which lost 3 bases and 0 bases, there was a span of 8 bases. The CDR3 sequence is CSVDRSMNTEAFF. The CDR3 bases are TGCAGCGTTGATAGATCCATGAACACTGAAGCTTTCTTT.

V is TRBV6-1 and J is TRBJ1-2; TRBD1 matches 7 bases. The V and J ends lost 2 bases and 0 bases, in that order; junction bases with no gene match: 15. From germline, CDR1 is MNHNS and CDR2 SASEGT. The CDR3 sequence is 19 residues long. CDR3 residues: CASSESSGLAGGSNYGYTF. CDR3 in DNA: TGTGCCAGCAGTGAATCGTCCGGTTTGGCAGGGGGTTCTAACTATGGCTACACCTTC.

The rearrangement uses TRBV12-5 and TRBJ1-5, with D unclear. CDR1 is LGHNT and CDR2 is FRNRAP in the germline V gene. V was clipped by 1 base and J by 7 bases, with 11 bases between them. CDR3 length: 14 residues. CDR3 nucleotide sequence: TGTGCTAGTGGTTTGGACATGACGACACAGCCCCAGCATTTT. This gives the protein CASGLDMTTQPQHF. Full variable domain (outside the CDR3, taken from reference TRBV12-5 and TRBJ1-5): DARVTQTPRHKVTEMGQEVTMRCQPILGHNTVFWYRQTMMQGLELLAYFRNRAPLDDSGMPKDRFSAEMPDATLATLKIQPSEPRDSAVYFCASGLDMTTQPQHFGDGTRLSIL.

The chain recombines TRBV6-5 with TRBJ1-1; 7 positions match TRBD1. The CDR3 sequence is 14 residues long. V dropped 4 bases and J dropped 1; count of bases not matched to a gene: 3. Germline loops: CDR1 MNHEY, CDR2 SVGAGI. The chain's CDR3 is CASSSAGGNTEAFF. For the CDR3, the DNA is TGTGCCAGCAGTTCCGCAGGGGGGAACACTGAAGCTTTCTTT.

The V and J genes are TRBV9 and TRBJ2-7; 8 bases fit TRBD1. The CDR3 runs to 15 residues. Looked up from germline, CDR1 is SGDLS and CDR2 is YYNGEE. V was clipped by 2 bases and J by 2 bases; unmatched bases: 6. The CDR3 loop is CASSVGQGHAYEQYF. The CDR3 DNA is TGTGCCAGCAGCGTTGGACAGGGTCACGCCTACGAGCAGTACTTC.

V usage is TRBV5-4 and J usage is TRBJ2-5; tentatively, D is TRBD2 (6 bases). Trimming took 0 bases from V and 5 from J, leaving 20 bases between them. The CDR3 runs to 17 residues. Germline V gene data show CDR1 as SGHNT and CDR2 as YYREEE (reference sequence). CDR3 sequence: CASSLGDITREEETQYF. The CDR3 nucleotides are TGTGCCAGCAGCTTGGGAGACATCACGAGGGAGGAGGAGACCCAGTACTTC. Based on the CDR3 plus reference TRBV5-4 and TRBJ2-5, the full variable domain is ETGVTQSPTHLIKTRGQQVTLRCSSQSGHNTVSWYQQALGQGPQFIFQYYREEENGRGNFPPRFSGLQFPNYSSELNVNALELDDSALYLCASSLGDITREEETQYFGPGTRLLVL.

The gene calls are TRBV4-1 and TRBJ2-1; TRBD2 aligns across 8 bases. The ends lost 1 base at V and 2 bases at J; junction bases unmatched: 10. CDR1 and CDR2 from the germline V gene are MGHRA and YSYEKL. This CDR3 has 18 amino acids. CDR3 in amino acids: CASSQGDQTSGPYNEQFF. CDR3 sequence (DNA): TGCGCCAGCAGCCAAGGGGATCAAACTAGCGGCCCCTACAATGAGCAGTTCTTC.

The chain combines TRBV15 with TRBJ1-1; 7 bases map to TRBD1. The germline V gene encodes CDR1 LNHNV and CDR2 YYDKDF (reference sequence). This CDR3 has 15 residues. V trimming: 5 bases; J trimming: 6 bases; junction bases outside the gene matches: 12. DNA for the CDR3: TGTGCCACCAGCTCCCCACAGGGGCAGGTCGCTGAAGCTTTCTTT. This gives the protein CATSSPQGQVAEAFF.

This chain uses TRBV5-1 with TRBJ2-3, with 10 bases matching TRBD1. V gave up 5 bases and J gave up 6 bases; unmatched junction bases: 9. The CDR3 extends over 15 amino acids. Germline V gives CDR1 SGHRS, CDR2 YFSETQ. CDR3 residues: CASSGAGQGWDTQYF. CDR3 sequence (DNA): TGCGCCAGCAGTGGTGCGGGACAGGGGTGGGATACGCAGTATTTT. Variable domain in full (rest from reference TRBV5-1 and TRBJ2-3): KAGVTQTPRYLIKTRGQQVTLSCSPISGHRSVSWYQQTPGQGLQFLFEYFSETQRNKGNFPGRFSGRQFSNSRSEMNVSTLELGDSALYLCASSGAGQGWDTQYFGPGTRLTVL.

V is TRBV5-1 and J is TRBJ2-1, with 11 bases identical to TRBD1. Germline CDR1 SGHRS, CDR2 YFSETQ. This CDR3 region has 16 residues. The V and J ends lost 2 bases and 1 base, in that order; junction bases with no gene match: 2. DNA for the CDR3: TGCGCCAGCAGCTTCGGACAGGGGGCTTCCTACAATGAGCAGTTCTTC. Its translation: CASSFGQGASYNEQFF. Full variable domain (outside the CDR3, taken from reference TRBV5-1 and TRBJ2-1): KAGVTQTPRYLIKTRGQQVTLSCSPISGHRSVSWYQQTPGQGLQFLFEYFSETQRNKGNFPGRFSGRQFSNSRSEMNVSTLELGDSALYLCASSFGQGASYNEQFFGPGTRLTVL.

This clone was seen once. This chain links TRBV7-3 with TRBJ1-1, with 7 bases identical to TRBD1. CDR1 and CDR2 from the germline V gene are SGHTA and FQGTGA. The CDR3 spans 14 residues. J lost 7 bases, V lost 5 bases, and 10 bases had no gene match. This CDR3 is CASSPDRARGEAFF. In nucleotides, the CDR3 is TGTGCCAGCAGCCCTGACAGGGCGAGGGGTGAAGCTTTCTTT.

The chain is built from TRBV5-1 and TRBJ1-5; D perhaps matches TRBD1 (6 bases). The germline V and J ends were trimmed by 4 bases and 3 bases, with 14 bases remaining between them. The CDR3 length is 15 residues. CDR1 is SGHRS and CDR2 is YFSETQ in the germline V gene. CDR3 residues: CASSQTTGSNQPQHF. The CDR3 DNA reads as TGCGCCAGCAGCCAGACGACAGGTTCCAATCAGCCCCAGCATTTT.

The rearrangement links TRBV7-9 to TRBJ1-6; 7 bases fit TRBD1. The CDR3 sequence is 18 residues long. The V gene end was trimmed by 5 bases and the J gene end by 6 bases; junction bases not matched to a gene: 16. Germline CDR1 SEHNR, CDR2 FQNEAQ (reference sequence). CDR3 sequence: CASSPTWTGRDSNSPLHF. In nucleotides, the CDR3 is TGTGCCAGCAGCCCAACCTGGACAGGAAGGGATTCTAATTCACCCCTCCACTTT.

This chain links TRBV5-1 with TRBJ2-1; D not certain. Trimming left V 0 bases short and J 6 bases short, with 7 bases between. CDR3 length equals 13 residues. The germline V gene has CDR1 SGHRS and CDR2 YFSETQ. The CDR3 here is CASSLGGFNEQFF. The CDR3 nucleotides are TGCGCCAGCAGCTTGGGAGGTTTCAATGAGCAGTTCTTC.

This chain links TRBV7-2 with TRBJ1-2; D is unclear. The ends were cut back, 1 base at V and 2 bases at J, with 5 bases in the middle. The V gene's germline CDR1 is SGHTA and CDR2 FQGNSA. This CDR3 is built from 13 residues. The CDR3 loop is CASSLDQNYGYTF. In DNA, the CDR3 is TGTGCCAGCAGCTTAGACCAGAACTATGGCTACACCTTC.

V is TRBV7-6 and J is TRBJ2-1; D is perhaps TRBD1 (5 bases). V lost 1 base and J 1 base, leaving 5 bases between the germline ends. Germline-derived CDR1 and CDR2 are SGHVS and FNYEAQ. The CDR3 contains 14 residues. In DNA form, the CDR3 reads TGTGCCAGCAGCTTAGGACAGTCCTACAATGAGCAGTTCTTC. It specifies CASSLGQSYNEQFF.

The rearrangement links TRBV4-1 to TRBJ1-2, with 10 bases lining up with TRBD1. This CDR3 region has 17 residues. Germline assignment: CDR1 MGHRA and CDR2 YSYEKL. The J segment lost 7 bases and the V segment lost 0 bases, leaving 11 bases of the junction unmatched. The CDR3 spells CASSQEEGQGYYGGYTF. In DNA form, the CDR3 reads TGCGCCAGCAGCCAAGAGGAGGGACAGGGGTATTACGGTGGCTACACCTTC.

J is TRBJ2-2 and V is TRBV5-4; D ambiguous. Trimming stripped 7 bases from V and 6 bases from J, with 10 bases between. In germline, CDR1 is SGHNT, CDR2 YYREEE (reference sequence). This CDR3 comprises 12 residues. CDR3: CASRYRSGELFF. For the CDR3, the DNA is TGTGCCAGCCGCTACCGGTCCGGGGAGCTGTTTTTT.

This rearrangement joins TRBV7-2 to TRBJ2-5; no firm D call. The CDR3 sequence is 14 residues long. CDR1 and CDR2 from the germline V gene are SGHTA and FQGNSA. V gave up 0 bases and J gave up 9 bases, with 14 bases separating them. This chain's CDR3 is CASSLARLGKAQYF. The CDR3 coding sequence is TGTGCCAGCAGCTTAGCGCGGCTCGGTAAGGCCCAGTACTTC.

The table lists this clone with a few counts. The chain is built from TRBV19 and TRBJ1-5; the match to TRBD1 covers 9 bases. Trimming cost V 5 bases and J 5 bases; bases outside gene matches: 7. The germline V gene has CDR1 LNHDA and CDR2 SQIVND (reference sequence). The CDR3 length is 15 residues. The CDR3 nucleotides read TGTGCCAGTAGTGAGATGGGACAGGGAGATCAGCCCCAGCATTTT. This gives the protein CASSEMGQGDQPQHF.

The genes are TRBV28 and TRBJ2-3; 8 nucleotides match TRBD2. V shed 8 bases, J shed 3 bases, and the junction held 10 bases outside the gene matches. CDR3 length: 15 residues. Germline loops: CDR1 MDHEN, CDR2 SYDVKM. The CDR3 loop reads CASELAGSRTDTQYF. CDR3 nucleotides: TGTGCCAGCGAGCTAGCGGGCTCGAGAACAGATACGCAGTATTTT.

J is TRBJ2-6 and V is TRBV18; TRBD1 might be the D (5 bases). CDR1 and CDR2 (germline): KGHSH, LQKENI. V was pared by 8 bases and J by 2 bases, with 16 bases between. This CDR3 is built from 16 residues. Here the CDR3 reads CASTNLLQAGANVLTF. DNA for the CDR3: TGTGCCAGCACAAACCTACTACAGGCTGGGGCCAACGTCCTGACTTTC.

The chain combines TRBV7-8 with TRBJ2-1, with D perhaps matching TRBD2 (5 bases). Trimming took off 3 bases at V and 3 bases at J, with 12 bases between the two ends. CDR3 length equals 15 residues. The germline V gene has CDR1 SGHVS and CDR2 FQNEAQ. The CDR3 loop is CASSLTRTGYNEQFF. In DNA form, the CDR3 reads TGTGCCAGCAGCTTGACTCGGACTGGCTACAATGAGCAGTTCTTC. The full variable domain, its missing parts supplied by reference TRBV7-8 and TRBJ2-1, is GAGVSQSPRYKVAKRGQDVALRCDPISGHVSLFWYQQALGQGPEFLTYFQNEAQLDKSGLPSDRFFAERPEGSVSTLKIQRTQQEDSAVYLCASSLTRTGYNEQFFGPGTRLTVL.

This chain joins TRBV28 and TRBJ1-2, with 7 bases fitting TRBD1. Germline trimming cut 5 bases from V and 4 bases from J; bases unmatched to any gene: 1. This CDR3 comprises 12 residues. From germline, CDR1 is MDHEN and CDR2 SYDVKM. CDR3 DNA: TGTGCCAGCAGTCCAGGGGGCTATGGCTACACCTTC. Translating it yields CASSPGGYGYTF.

This clone was picked up one time. The gene calls are TRBV30 and TRBJ1-5; D may be TRBD1 (5 bases). Deletions cut 2 bases from V and 3 bases from J, with 8 bases between. Per the germline V gene, CDR1 is GTSNPN and CDR2 is SVGIG (reference sequence). This CDR3 has 13 amino acids. The CDR3 protein is CAWSLQVNQPQHF. DNA for the CDR3: TGTGCCTGGAGTTTACAGGTCAATCAGCCCCAGCATTTT. The full variable domain, completed using reference TRBV30 and TRBJ1-5, is SQTIHQWPATLVQPVGSPLSLECTVEGTSNPNLYWYRQAAGRGLQLLFYSVGIGQISSEVPQNLSASRPQDRQFILSSKKLLLSDSGFYLCAWSLQVNQPQHFGDGTRLSIL.

The chain joins TRBV2 to TRBJ2-2; 13 bases align to TRBD2. From germline, CDR1 is SNHLY and CDR2 FYNNEI. The trim removed 7 bases at V and 6 bases at J, leaving 5 bases unmatched. The CDR3 is 15 amino acids. In DNA form, the CDR3 reads TGTGCCAGCAAGAGGACTAGCGGGGGACCCGGGGAGCTGTTTTTT. This translates into CASKRTSGGPGELFF.

The rearrangement links TRBV18 to TRBJ2-3, with D uncertain. CDR3 size: 15 residues. Germline V gene lookup returns CDR1 KGHSH and CDR2 LQKENI. With 2 bases removed from V and 4 bases from J, the gap between germline ends came to 13 bases. The CDR3 is CASSPVPSGADTQYF. For the CDR3, the DNA is TGTGCCAGCTCACCAGTTCCCTCCGGTGCAGATACGCAGTATTTT.